Below are 20 T cell receptor beta chains sequenced from a single sample in a study of breast tumors, draining lymph nodes, adjacent tissues. Axillary draining lymph nodes of breast cancer patients supplied the node samples. A single record per CDR3 protein comes from TCRdb applying MiXCR to the multiplex PCR reads. Of 180,000 or so distinct CDR3 sequences in the sample, about 34% are singletons; the top ten hold around 4%. Sequencing used axillary lymph node tissue. All receptors derive from a female donor with breast cancer. Some clones in this sample may be carry-over from other donors' samples.

This chain joins TRBV6-6 and TRBJ2-2; D is undetermined. This CDR3 is 13 amino acids long. Germline V gives CDR1 MNHNY, CDR2 SVGAGI (reference sequence). V lost 5 bases and J 2 bases, leaving 6 bases between the germline ends. The CDR3 reads CASSHRNTGELFF. The CDR3 DNA reads TGTGCCAGCAGTCACCGAAACACCGGGGAGCTGTTTTTT.

A single count supports this clonotype. Without the conserved terminal phenylalanine or tryptophan, this CDR3 likely stems from a read error. This sequence joins TRBV4-1 and TRBJ1-5; D uncertain. This CDR3 is built from 14 residues. The germline gives CDR1 MGHRA, CDR2 YSYEKL. Trimming removed 2 bases at V and 5 bases at J, with 10 bases between. The CDR3 nucleotides are TGCGCCAGCAGCCAAAAAAGGGTGTATCAGCCCCAGCATCTT. Residues: CASSQKRVYQPQHL.

Here the CDR3 DNA reads TGTGCCAGTTTAGGACTAGCGGGAGGGAATGAGCAGTTCTTC. As protein: CASLGLAGGNEQFF. The V call is TRBV2, the J call TRBJ2-1; 15 bases align to TRBD2. The J segment lost 7 bases and the V segment lost 9 bases, leaving 4 bases of the junction unmatched. This CDR3 contains 14 residues. Germline V CDR1 and CDR2: SNHLY, FYNNEI.

Concerning this clonotype itself: A much larger clone differs from this one at a single base, so this may be a read error. The rearrangement links TRBV6-5 to TRBJ2-3, with D tentatively TRBD1 or TRBD2 (6 bases each). Germline loops: CDR1 MNHEY, CDR2 SVGAGI. The CDR3 runs to 16 residues. With 6 bases removed from V and 1 base from J, the gap between germline ends came to 17 bases. The CDR3 sequence is CASSELGGDGTDTQYF. The CDR3 DNA reads TGTGCCAGCAGCGAATTGGGGGGCGACGGCACAGATACGCAGTATTTT.

V is TRBV7-3 and J is TRBJ1-6; D is perhaps TRBD1 (6 bases). Trimming left V 2 bases short and J 10 bases short, with 15 bases between. This CDR3 has 15 residues. Germline values: CDR1 SGHTA, CDR2 FQGTGA. The CDR3 spells CASSLAGGARSPLHF. The DNA of the CDR3 is TGTGCCAGCAGCTTAGCGGGGGGGGCGAGGTCACCCCTCCACTTT.

This clonotype has at least ten counts. The chain joins TRBV10-2 to TRBJ2-7; possible D gene TRBD1, 6 bases. The CDR3 length is 17 residues. Per the germline V gene, CDR1 is WSHSY and CDR2 is SAAADI. V dropped 3 bases and J dropped 2 bases, with 20 bases sitting between them. CDR3 in DNA: TGCGCCAGCAGTGACATACTCCACGGGACAAATACCTACGAGCAGTACTTC. It specifies CASSDILHGTNTYEQYF.

Ten or more counts support this clonotype. V usage is TRBV12-3 or TRBV12-4 and J usage is TRBJ1-4; D not certain. CDR3 length: 17 residues. V was trimmed by 3 bases and J by 0 bases, leaving 14 bases between them. In DNA form, the CDR3 reads TGTGCCAGCAGTTTCCTCTCCACTACGGCAACTAATGAAAAACTGTTTTTT. Its protein product is CASSFLSTTATNEKLFF.

This clonotype appeared many times. The gene calls are TRBV7-3 and TRBJ1-1, with a weak D call TRBD1 (5 bases). The CDR3 has 13 residues. Germline V CDR1 and CDR2: SGHTA, FQGTGA. Trimming stripped 2 bases from V and 1 base from J, with 5 bases between. Here the CDR3 DNA reads TGTGCCAGCAGCTTACAGGGGAACACTGAAGCTTTCTTT. Its protein product is CASSLQGNTEAFF.

The chain carries TRBV6-2 or TRBV6-3 and TRBJ2-5; 8 bases are shared with TRBD2. Germline V lookup: CDR1 MNHEY, CDR2 SVGEGT. Trimming cost V 5 bases and J 4 bases; bases outside gene matches: 6. The CDR3 is made up of 14 amino acids. Written as DNA, the CDR3 is TGTGCCAGCAGTCGCGTCGGGGGGGGAGAGACCCAGTACTTC. It translates to CASSRVGGGETQYF.

This clonotype was seen a few times. A much bigger clone sits one base away, suggesting this may be a read error. The chain couples TRBV14 to TRBJ1-2; TRBD1 agrees at 11 bases. The CDR3 extends over 15 amino acids. Looked up from germline, CDR1 is SGHDN and CDR2 is FVKESK. The CDR3 DNA sequence: TGTGCCAGCAGCCAGATAGGACAGGGGGCGCTTGGCTCCACCTTC. This translates into CASSQIGQGALGSTF.

This clonotype was seen at least ten times. This sequence joins TRBV20-1 and TRBJ2-2, with 8 bases identical to TRBD2. J was trimmed by 3 bases and V by 6 bases; bases with no gene match: 0. The germline CDR1 and CDR2 sequences are DFQATT and SNEGSKA (reference sequence). This CDR3 comprises 12 residues. The CDR3 region has the DNA TGCAGTGCCGGGGGGGACACCGGGGAGCTGTTTTTT. Amino acid sequence: CSAGGDTGELFF.

Worth noting for this clonotype: One base away lies a much larger clone, so this may be a sequencing read error. The chain employs TRBV20-1 and TRBJ1-2, with D uncertain. Germline values: CDR1 DFQATT, CDR2 SNEGSKA (reference sequence). The CDR3 has 12 amino acids. The CDR3 is CSARKEDYGSTF. The CDR3 DNA reads as TGCAGTGCTAGAAAAGAAGACTATGGCTCCACCTTC.

This clonotype was detected ten times or more. The genes are TRBV27 and TRBJ2-1, with D possibly being TRBD1 (6 bases). V lost 3 bases and J lost 4, with 10 bases in between. The germline gives CDR1 MNHEY, CDR2 SMNVEV (reference sequence). The CDR3 loop spans 14 amino acids. This CDR3 is CASSLVDRYNEQFF. CDR3 DNA: TGTGCCAGCAGTTTGGTCGACAGGTACAATGAGCAGTTCTTC.

There are many counts of this clonotype. V gene TRBV12-3 or TRBV12-4 combines with J gene TRBJ1-5; D is ambiguous. V was clipped by 6 bases and J by 0 bases, with 9 bases between them. The CDR3 runs 14 residues. CDR3 nucleotides: TGTGCCAGCAGCCCTGACACTAGCAATCAGCCCCAGCATTTT. Translating it yields CASSPDTSNQPQHF.

There are many counts of this clonotype. This chain uses TRBV7-2 with TRBJ1-3; no clear D gene. CDR3 length equals 16 residues. V lost 5 bases, J lost 0 bases, and 14 bases lay in between. Per germline, CDR1 SGHTA and CDR2 FQGNSA. CDR3 protein: CASSQSIQNSGNTIYF. In DNA form, the CDR3 reads TGTGCCAGCAGCCAAAGCATTCAGAACTCTGGAAACACCATATATTTT.

This chain joins TRBV11-1 and TRBJ1-1, with D perhaps TRBD1 (6 bases). Germline CDR1 SGHAT, CDR2 FQDESV (reference sequence). V was trimmed by 3 bases and J by 7 bases, leaving 9 bases between them. This CDR3 region has 12 residues. CDR3 coding DNA: TGTGCCAGCAGCTTTACGACAGGTGAAGCTTTCTTT. As protein: CASSFTTGEAFF.

CDR3 amino acids: CASSSEGLTYGYTF. In DNA, the CDR3 is TGTGCCAGCAGTAGCGAAGGGCTTACTTATGGCTACACCTTC. The genes are TRBV28 and TRBJ1-2; D ambiguous. V was trimmed by 5 bases and J by 5 bases, leaving 15 bases between them. The length of the CDR3 is 14 residues. The V gene's germline CDR1 is MDHEN and CDR2 SYDVKM.

The sample holds a few counts of this clonotype. One end of the junction fails to match germline, which may point to a read error. This chain joins TRBV6-4 and TRBJ2-2, with TRBD1 identical over 12 bases. Germline V CDR1 and CDR2: MRHNA, SNTAGT. The CDR3 loop spans 15 amino acids. CDR3 region: CASSEGTGGHRGAVF. CDR3 coding DNA: TGTGCCAGCAGTGAAGGGACAGGGGGCCACCGGGGAGCTGTTTTT.

This clonotype has a single count. The chain joins TRBV7-8 to TRBJ2-7, with 8 bases matching TRBD1. V gave up 7 bases and J gave up 6 bases; unmatched junction bases: 8. CDR3 size: 13 residues. Per the germline V gene, CDR1 is SGHVS and CDR2 is FQNEAQ. DNA for the CDR3: TGTGCCAGCAACAAAGAAACAGGGGGCGAGCAGTACTTC. Translating it yields CASNKETGGEQYF.

This clonotype has just a few counts. With a much larger clone just one base away, this may be a read error. This chain joins TRBV11-2 and TRBJ2-1, with 10 bases lining up with TRBD2. The CDR3 consists of 14 residues. Germline loops: CDR1 SGHAT, CDR2 FQNNGV. Trimming took 5 bases from V and 6 from J; bases not matched to a gene: 4. CDR3 DNA sequence: TGTGCCAGCAGCCTAGCGGGAGTGTCCAATGAGCAGTTCTTC. Encoded protein: CASSLAGVSNEQFF.